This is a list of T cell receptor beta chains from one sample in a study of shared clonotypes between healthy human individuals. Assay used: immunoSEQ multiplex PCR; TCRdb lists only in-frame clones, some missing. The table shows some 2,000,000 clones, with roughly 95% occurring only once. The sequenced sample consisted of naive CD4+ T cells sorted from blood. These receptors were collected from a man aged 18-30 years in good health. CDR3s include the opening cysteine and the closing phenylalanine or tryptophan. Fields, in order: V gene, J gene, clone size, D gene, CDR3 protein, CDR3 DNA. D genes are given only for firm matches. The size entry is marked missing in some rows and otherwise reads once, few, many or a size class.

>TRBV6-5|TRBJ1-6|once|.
CASSRQPNSPLHF
TGTGCCAGCAGCAGACAGCCTAATTCACCCCTCCACTTT
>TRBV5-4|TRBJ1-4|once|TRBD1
CASSPGQVTNEKLFF
TGTGCCAGCAGCCCAGGACAGGTTACTAATGAAAAACTGTTTTTT
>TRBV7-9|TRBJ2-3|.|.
CAKLGSSTDTQYF
TGTGCCAAACTGGGCAGCAGCACAGATACGCAGTATTTT
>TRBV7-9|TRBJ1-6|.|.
CASSLEGNSPLHF
TGTGCCAGCAGCTTAGAAGGGAATTCACCCCTCCACTTT
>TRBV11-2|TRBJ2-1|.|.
CASSLEAALYNEQFF
TGTGCCAGCAGCTTAGAAGCAGCGCTCTACAATGAGCAGTTCTTC
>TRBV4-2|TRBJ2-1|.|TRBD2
CASSASGGSHEQFF
TGTGCCAGCAGCGCTAGCGGGGGGAGCCATGAGCAGTTCTTC
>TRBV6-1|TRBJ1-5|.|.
CASSEALRAPQHF
TGTGCCAGCAGTGAAGCGCTTCGGGCGCCCCAGCATTTT
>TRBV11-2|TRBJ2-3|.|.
CASKANSGALYTDTQYF
TGTGCCAGCAAAGCGAATAGTGGGGCGCTTTACACAGATACGCAGTATTTT
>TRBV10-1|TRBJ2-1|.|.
CASSESAKNKREQFF
TGCGCCAGCAGTGAGTCGGCTAAGAATAAGCGAGAGCAGTTCTTC
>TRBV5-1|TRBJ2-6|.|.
CASSLGLLAGANVLTF
TGCGCCAGCAGCTTGGGTCTTCTTGCTGGGGCCAACGTCCTGACTTTC
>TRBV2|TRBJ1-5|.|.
CASRLLGGTTNQPQHF
TGTGCCAGCAGGTTATTAGGAGGGACCACCAATCAGCCCCAGCATTTT
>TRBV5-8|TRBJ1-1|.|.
CASSLGRGNTEAFF
TGTGCCAGCAGCTTGGGCAGGGGGAACACTGAAGCTTTCTTT
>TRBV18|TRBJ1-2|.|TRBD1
CASSPGQGGYGYTF
TGTGCCAGCTCACCGGGACAGGGTGGCTATGGCTACACCTTC
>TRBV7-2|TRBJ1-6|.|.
CASSLDRQGSDNSPLHF
TGTGCCAGCAGCTTAGACCGGCAGGGGTCGGATAATTCACCCCTCCACTTT
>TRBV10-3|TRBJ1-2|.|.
CAISEERAGAAGGYTF
TGTGCCATCAGTGAGGAGAGGGCCGGGGCCGCCGGGGGCTACACCTTC
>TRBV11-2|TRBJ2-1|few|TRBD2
CASSPERGSYNEQFF
TGTGCCAGCAGCCCCGAGCGGGGTTCCTACAATGAGCAGTTCTTC
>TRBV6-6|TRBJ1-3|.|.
CASSSGQGNTIYF
TGTGCCAGCAGTTCCGGGCAGGGAAACACCATATATTTT
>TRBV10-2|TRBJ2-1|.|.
CASIRNNEQFF
TGCGCCAGCATTAGAAACAATGAGCAGTTCTTC
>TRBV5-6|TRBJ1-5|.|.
CASSWGPGQGPQHF
TGTGCCAGCAGCTGGGGTCCAGGTCAAGGGCCCCAGCATTTT
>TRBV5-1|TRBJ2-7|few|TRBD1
CASSLEGQGYEQYF
TGCGCCAGCAGCTTGGAAGGACAGGGCTACGAGCAGTACTTC